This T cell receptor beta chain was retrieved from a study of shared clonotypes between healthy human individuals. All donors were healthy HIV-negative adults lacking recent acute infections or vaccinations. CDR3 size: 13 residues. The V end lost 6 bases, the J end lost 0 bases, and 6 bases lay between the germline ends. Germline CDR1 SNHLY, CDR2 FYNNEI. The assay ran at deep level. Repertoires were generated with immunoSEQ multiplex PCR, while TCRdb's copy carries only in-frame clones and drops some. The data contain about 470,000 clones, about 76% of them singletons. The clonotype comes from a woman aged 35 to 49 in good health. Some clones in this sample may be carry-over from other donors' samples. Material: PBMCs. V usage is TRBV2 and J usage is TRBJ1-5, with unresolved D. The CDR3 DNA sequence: TGTGCCAGCAGCGGAGATAGCAATCAGCCCCAGCATTTT. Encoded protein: CASSGDSNQPQHF.